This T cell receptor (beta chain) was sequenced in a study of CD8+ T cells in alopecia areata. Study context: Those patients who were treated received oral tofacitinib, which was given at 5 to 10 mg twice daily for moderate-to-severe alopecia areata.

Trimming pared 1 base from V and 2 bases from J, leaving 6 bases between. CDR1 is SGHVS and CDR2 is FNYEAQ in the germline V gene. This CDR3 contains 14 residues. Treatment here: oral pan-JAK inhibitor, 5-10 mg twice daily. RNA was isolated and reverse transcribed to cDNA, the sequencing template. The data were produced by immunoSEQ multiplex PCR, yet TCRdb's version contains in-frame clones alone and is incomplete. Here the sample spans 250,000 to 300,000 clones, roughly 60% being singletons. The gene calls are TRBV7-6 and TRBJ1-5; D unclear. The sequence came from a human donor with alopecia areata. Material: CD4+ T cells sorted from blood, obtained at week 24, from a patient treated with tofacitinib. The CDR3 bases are TGTGCCAGCAGCTTAGAAGGAGGCAATCAGCCCCAGCATTTT. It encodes CASSLEGGNQPQHF.